These 30 T cell receptor beta chains came from one sample sequenced in a study of OX40 agonist ivuxolimab in advanced cancers. The assay was immunoSEQ multiplex PCR, and TCRdb's table has in-frame clones only and misses some. The sample has about 27,000 clones, over 75% seen once. This specimen was CD4+ or CD8+ T cells sorted from blood, taken in a trial of the OX40 agonist ivuxolimab. Receptors originate from an adult with an advanced solid tumor such as melanoma, head and neck, liver or kidney cancer.

This clone occurred once. The J gene is TRBJ2-7, the V gene TRBV5-6, with 7 nucleotides matching TRBD2. There are 16 residues in the CDR3. V was clipped by 4 bases and J by 4 bases; unmatched bases: 14. Per the germline V gene, CDR1 is SGHDT and CDR2 is YYEEEE. CDR3 protein: CASSDPGTTGDYEQYF. In nucleotides, the CDR3 is TGTGCCAGCAGCGACCCCGGGACTACGGGAGATTACGAGCAGTACTTC.

V and J are TRBV7-2 and TRBJ2-3; D perhaps matches TRBD2 (7 bases). The V and J ends lost 2 bases and 4 bases respectively, with 16 bases between them. This CDR3 spans 16 amino acids. Germline CDR1 SGHTA, CDR2 FQGNSA. The CDR3: CASSLTWGGFSDTQYF. The CDR3 nucleotides read TGTGCCAGCAGCTTAACGTGGGGGGGCTTTTCAGATACGCAGTATTTT.

This clone was counted once. V is TRBV11-3 and J is TRBJ2-1; D perhaps matches TRBD2 (6 bases). Germline CDR1 SGHNT, CDR2 YENEEA. This CDR3 region has 15 residues. V gave up 7 bases and J gave up 2 bases, with 15 bases separating them. This chain's CDR3 is CASTDRTSPYNEQFF. In DNA form, the CDR3 reads TGTGCCAGCACGGACCGTACTAGCCCCTACAATGAGCAGTTCTTC.

The V gene is TRBV5-6, the J gene TRBJ1-5, with D tentatively TRBD1 (5 bases). The length of the CDR3 is 15 residues. V dropped 6 bases and J dropped 4 bases, with 17 bases sitting between them. CDR1 and CDR2 from the germline V gene are SGHDT and YYEEEE. The CDR3 reads CASTNLGRDNQPQHF. CDR3 coding DNA: TGTGCCAGCACCAACCTGGGCAGGGATAATCAGCCCCAGCATTTT.

This chain links TRBV15 with TRBJ2-7; 7 nucleotides align to TRBD1. After removal of 5 bases from V and 0 bases from J, the junction contained 4 bases not matched to a gene. Germline V gene lookup returns CDR1 LNHNV and CDR2 YYDKDF (reference sequence). The CDR3 consists of 14 residues. DNA for the CDR3: TGTGCCACCAGCGACGACAGGGACTCCTACGAGCAGTACTTC. Protein product: CATSDDRDSYEQYF.

V and J are TRBV5-1 and TRBJ2-2; unclear D gene. V was trimmed by 6 bases and J by 4 bases, leaving 16 bases between them. Germline CDR1 and CDR2: SGHRS and YFSETQ. The CDR3 spans 15 residues. In DNA, the CDR3 is TGCGCCAGCAATCTGGGTCAGCAGATCACCGGGGAGCTGTTTTTT. Translation gives CASNLGQQITGELFF.

The chain uses TRBV28 and TRBJ1-5; perhaps TRBD1 as D (5 bases). V lost 8 bases and J lost 3, with 11 bases in between. CDR1 is MDHEN and CDR2 is SYDVKM in the germline V gene. This CDR3 spans 13 amino acids. CDR3 sequence reads: CASSRGNNQPQHF. Written as DNA, the CDR3 is TGTGCCAGCTCACGGGGGAACAATCAGCCCCAGCATTTT.

This clone has more than one count but fewer than ten. V gene TRBV7-9 combines with J gene TRBJ2-1; 10 nucleotides align to TRBD1. Germline V gene lookup returns CDR1 SEHNR and CDR2 FQNEAQ (reference sequence). This CDR3 comprises 16 residues. V shed 5 bases, J shed 7 bases, and the junction held 11 bases outside the gene matches. The CDR3 loop is CASSPTTGTGVNEQFF. CDR3 in DNA: TGTGCCAGCAGCCCAACTACCGGGACAGGGGTAAATGAGCAGTTCTTC.

The genes are TRBV5-6 and TRBJ1-2; no definite D call. This CDR3 has 15 amino acids. CDR1 and CDR2 (germline): SGHDT, YYEEEE. The V end was cut by 0 bases, the J end by 2 bases, with 11 bases between. CDR3 region: CASSLARASNYGYTF. The DNA for the CDR3 is TGTGCCAGCAGCTTGGCCCGGGCCTCGAACTATGGCTACACCTTC.

This chain connects TRBV12-2 to TRBJ1-5; TRBD1 is the table's D call and was not checked against the DNA. TRBV12-2 is a known pseudogene. The CDR3 length is 13 residues. The CDR3 coding sequence is TGTGCAAGTCGCGCAGGGGTTTGTCAGCCCCAGCATTTT. Translating gives CASRAGVCQPQHF.

The J gene is TRBJ2-7, the V gene TRBV4-2, with a weak D call TRBD2 (6 bases). Germline CDR1 is LGHNA and CDR2 is YNFKEQ. This CDR3 comprises 14 residues. Trimming took 0 bases from V and 3 from J, leaving 9 bases between them. The CDR3 sequence is CASSQDETSYEQYF. CDR3 nucleotides: TGTGCCAGCAGCCAAGATGAGACTAGCTACGAGCAGTACTTC.

V gene TRBV7-6 combines with J gene TRBJ1-1; D not certain. CDR3 length: 13 amino acids. Trimming cost V 1 base and J 7 bases, with 10 bases left between them. Germline values: CDR1 SGHVS, CDR2 FNYEAQ. In nucleotides, the CDR3 is TGTGCCAGCAGCTTAGACAGCTGGGGTGAAGCTTTCTTT. Translation: CASSLDSWGEAFF.

The chain has TRBV5-8 and TRBJ1-1; no definite D call. This CDR3 contains 13 residues. CDR1 and CDR2 from the germline V gene are SGHTS and YDEGEE. V was cut by 4 bases and J by 7 bases, with 14 bases left in between. DNA for the CDR3: TGTGCCAGCAGCACCCGGGCCGGTAATGAAGCTTTCTTT. Encoded protein: CASSTRAGNEAFF.

The V call is TRBV28, the J call TRBJ2-1, with 16 bases lining up with TRBD2. V lost 5 bases, J lost 7 bases, and 5 bases stayed unmatched. Germline lookup yields CDR1 MDHEN and CDR2 SYDVKM. The CDR3 consists of 16 residues. The CDR3 coding sequence is TGTGCCAGCAGTGCGGGACTAGCGGGAGGGGAGAATGAGCAGTTCTTC. It translates to CASSAGLAGGENEQFF. The full variable domain, completed using reference TRBV28 and TRBJ2-1, is DVKVTQSSRYLVKRTGEKVFLECVQDMDHENMFWYRQDPGLGLRLIYFSYDVKMKEKGDIPEGYSVSREKKERFSLILESASTNQTSMYLCASSAGLAGGENEQFFGPGTRLTVL.

The chain is built from TRBV30 and TRBJ2-7; D possibly corresponds to TRBD1 (5 bases). The V end lost 4 bases, the J end lost 4 bases, and 8 bases lay between the germline ends. Germline CDR1 is GTSNPN and CDR2 is SVGIG (reference sequence). The CDR3 length is 11 residues. This CDR3 is CAWTRDYEQYF. In DNA, the CDR3 is TGTGCCTGGACCAGGGATTACGAGCAGTACTTC.

The rearrangement joins TRBV5-5 to TRBJ1-2; D is perhaps TRBD1 (6 bases). The CDR3 extends over 13 amino acids. From germline, CDR1 is SGHKS and CDR2 YYEKEE (reference sequence). V lost 6 bases to trimming and J lost 8 bases, with 17 bases between them. DNA of the CDR3: TGTGCCAGCACCCCAGGACAGTCGGGAGGCTACACCTTC. Translating gives CASTPGQSGGYTF.

The rearrangement uses TRBV4-1 and TRBJ2-2; TRBD2 agrees at 8 bases. This CDR3 has 13 amino acids. Germline CDR1 and CDR2: MGHRA and YSYEKL. J was trimmed by 5 bases and V by 4 bases; bases with no gene match: 0. CDR3 amino acids: CASSLAGTGELFF. CDR3 DNA sequence: TGCGCCAGCAGCCTAGCGGGAACCGGGGAGCTGTTTTTT.

The chain links TRBV9 to TRBJ2-5; TRBD2 matches 13 bases. CDR3 length: 16 residues. Trimming cost V 4 bases and J 5 bases; bases outside gene matches: 8. The germline V gene has CDR1 SGDLS and CDR2 YYNGEE. For the CDR3, the DNA is TGTGCCAGCAGCCCTGGACTAGCGGGGGTTTCGGAGACCCAGTACTTC. It codes for CASSPGLAGVSETQYF.

The rearrangement links TRBV11-1 to TRBJ2-1; D call uncertain. This CDR3 has 13 residues. V dropped 5 bases and J dropped 0 bases, with 5 bases sitting between them. Germline V CDR1 and CDR2: SGHAT, FQDESV (reference sequence). CDR3 nucleotide sequence: TGTGCCAGCAGCCCCGACTCCTACAATGAGCAGTTCTTC. Translation gives CASSPDSYNEQFF.

The chain employs TRBV6-6 and TRBJ2-3; D remains ambiguous. This CDR3 contains 14 residues. V was pared by 4 bases and J by 1 base, with 9 bases between. Germline V gene data show CDR1 as MNHNY and CDR2 as SVGAGI (reference sequence). CDR3 DNA: TGTGCCAGCAGTTTCTTATCAGGCACAGATACGCAGTATTTT. Translation: CASSFLSGTDTQYF.

The chain links TRBV9 to TRBJ2-1, with D maybe TRBD2 (6 bases). The V end lost 0 bases, the J end lost 6 bases, and 13 bases lay between the germline ends. This CDR3 region has 15 residues. Germline assignment: CDR1 SGDLS and CDR2 YYNGEE. The CDR3, as DNA: TGTGCCAGCAGCGTAGGGTCGGGAGAAATCAATGAGCAGTTCTTC. It specifies CASSVGSGEINEQFF.

The gene calls are TRBV9 and TRBJ2-3; 7 bases match TRBD2. The CDR3 totals 16 residues. The germline gives CDR1 SGDLS, CDR2 YYNGEE. Germline trimming cut 0 bases from V and 2 bases from J; bases unmatched to any gene: 6. CDR3 in DNA: TGTGCCAGCAGCGTAGAGCCGCTAGCGGCCACAGATACGCAGTATTTT. This sequence encodes CASSVEPLAATDTQYF.

V usage is TRBV15 and J usage is TRBJ2-5; D not certain. V was shortened by 2 bases and J by 3 bases, with 13 bases between the two germline ends. Germline assignment: CDR1 LNHNV and CDR2 YYDKDF (reference sequence). CDR3 length: 15 residues. The CDR3 nucleotides are TGTGCCACCAGCAGAACACGAAGGGCGGAAGAGACCCAGTACTTC. Protein product: CATSRTRRAEETQYF.

The genes are TRBV7-3 and TRBJ2-1; D remains ambiguous. V lost 1 base and J lost 7, with 20 bases in between. This CDR3 has 17 residues. Germline loops: CDR1 SGHTA, CDR2 FQGTGA. CDR3 bases: TGTGCCAGCAGCTTAAGACCCTCGGGTGGTGATCGGAATGAGCAGTTCTTC. It translates to CASSLRPSGGDRNEQFF.

The rearrangement uses TRBV10-1 and TRBJ2-7; D may match TRBD1 or TRBD2 (5 bases each). Germline lookup yields CDR1 WNHNN and CDR2 SYGVQD (reference sequence). The CDR3 consists of 13 residues. V lost 7 bases, J lost 6 bases, and 16 bases lay in between. The CDR3 DNA sequence: TGCGCCAGCACAGACCGGGGCCGGGGCGAGCAGTACTTC. This encodes CASTDRGRGEQYF.

V and J are TRBV9 and TRBJ2-3; 7 bases map to TRBD2. Germline V CDR1 and CDR2: SGDLS, YYNGEE. The CDR3 has 17 amino acids. The trim removed 1 base at V and 6 bases at J, leaving 14 bases unmatched. CDR3 amino acids: CASSVKAGVRGVDTQYF. The DNA of the CDR3 is TGTGCCAGCAGCGTAAAGGCGGGAGTGAGGGGTGTGGATACGCAGTATTTT.

A note on this clone: Within the sample, other DNA sequences also encode this same CDR3. The chain links TRBV30 to TRBJ1-1; no clear D. The CDR3 spans 13 residues. Trimming removed 2 bases at V and 3 bases at J, with 10 bases between. Germline V gives CDR1 GTSNPN, CDR2 SVGIG (reference sequence). The CDR3, as DNA: TGTGCCTGGAGTTTACAAAGGCACACTGAAGCTTTCTTT. Its protein product is CAWSLQRHTEAFF.

The V gene is TRBV6-5, the J gene TRBJ2-7; no definite D call. The CDR3 is 16 residues long. Per the germline V gene, CDR1 is MNHEY and CDR2 is SVGAGI. V lost 0 bases, J lost 1 base, and 13 bases lay in between. The CDR3 nucleotides read TGTGCCAGCAGTTACTCCTTAGGGTCGATGTCCTACGAGCAGTACTTC. Its protein product is CASSYSLGSMSYEQYF.

The chain combines TRBV30 with TRBJ2-7, with 14 bases fitting TRBD2. The length of the CDR3 is 15 residues. V was clipped by 3 bases and J by 4 bases; unmatched bases: 5. Germline values: CDR1 GTSNPN, CDR2 SVGIG (reference sequence). CDR3 residues: CAWRGLAGVGYEQYF. CDR3 nucleotides: TGTGCCTGGAGGGGACTAGCGGGAGTAGGGTACGAGCAGTACTTC. Complete variable domain (other parts from reference TRBV30 and TRBJ2-7): SQTIHQWPATLVQPVGSPLSLECTVEGTSNPNLYWYRQAAGRGLQLLFYSVGIGQISSEVPQNLSASRPQDRQFILSSKKLLLSDSGFYLCAWRGLAGVGYEQYFGPGTRLTVT.

The chain has TRBV5-1 and TRBJ1-1; the D gene is possibly TRBD1 (5 bases). Germline V gives CDR1 SGHRS, CDR2 YFSETQ. The V end was cut by 5 bases, the J end by 1 base, with 6 bases between. The CDR3 covers 12 residues. The CDR3 is CASRGPNTEAFF. The CDR3 nucleotides are TGCGCCAGCAGGGGGCCGAACACTGAAGCTTTCTTT.